This TCR beta chain was retrieved from a study of cytomegalovirus exposure and HLA in healthy donors. This CDR3 has 17 residues. V lost 0 bases, J lost 5 bases, and 6 bases stayed unmatched. The germline CDR1 and CDR2 sequences are LGHNA and YNFKEQ. Some clones are missing from TCRdb's copy, which holds only in-frame ones; the method was immunoSEQ multiplex PCR. The sample records 200,000 to 250,000 clones, less than 90% being singletons. V is TRBV4-2 and J is TRBJ2-2; 10 bases align to TRBD1. Sample: PBMCs. The clonotype originates from a man between 18 and 35 years old in good health and CMV-seropositive. Written as DNA, the CDR3 is TGTGCCAGCAGCCAAGATGGGACAGGGGTTAGTACCGGGGAGCTGTTTTTT. Amino acid sequence: CASSQDGTGVSTGELFF.